This T cell receptor beta chain was recovered during a study of shared clonotypes between healthy human individuals. Study at large: Each donor had three CD4 naive, three CD4 memory, two CD8 naive and one CD8 memory plate.

Whole-study results and caveats: Sharing across four donors was highest in naive CD4 (around 5%) and lowest in memory CD8 (0.4%). Unshared clonotypes carried lower generation probabilities than those common to all four donors.

The CDR3 sequence is 15 residues long. Germline V lookup: CDR1 MNHEY, CDR2 SVGAGI. V shed 2 bases and J shed 5 bases, with 13 bases lying between them. CD8 cells classed as naive were CD45RO-negative and positively selected for CCR7, excluding terminally differentiated effector memory CD45RA+ cells. Sequenced by immunoSEQ multiplex PCR; TCRdb stores in-frame clones only, minus some. The table lists some 2 million clones, about 95% of them singletons. Only one count was recorded for this clone. Its specificity is unknown. The V and J genes are TRBV6-5 and TRBJ2-1, with a possible D match to TRBD1 (5 bases). The sequence was obtained from a young man in good health. Sequencing was carried out using naive CD8+ T cells sorted from blood. CDR3 amino acids: CASSYPGRGDNEQFF. CDR3 DNA sequence: TGTGCCAGCAGTTACCCTGGTAGGGGTGACAATGAGCAGTTCTTC.